These T cell receptor beta chains were read from a single sample in a study of blood T cell repertoires in COVID-19. The data were produced by immunoSEQ multiplex PCR, yet TCRdb's version contains in-frame clones alone and is incomplete. The sample holds about 130,000 clones, approximately 80% seen once. Sequencing input: peripheral blood. All receptors come from a woman in her sixties or seventies with active or convalescent COVID-19. Both conserved end residues are part of each CDR3. A D gene is named only where the DNA matches it firmly. Only some rows state a clone size, as once, few, many or a class for expanded clones.

v_call	clone_size	d_call	j_call	cdr3_nt	cdr3_aa
TRBV5-1	few	TRBD1	TRBJ1-1	TGCGCCAGCAGCTTGGGCCACGGACAGGGTAGATCTGAAGCTTTCTTT	CASSLGHGQGRSEAFF
TRBV3-1/TRBV3-2	-	TRBD2	TRBJ2-5	TGTGCCAGCAGCCTCCGAACGGGGGGGCAAGAGACCCAGTACTTC	CASSLRTGGQETQYF
TRBV5-1	-	-	TRBJ1-5	TGCGCCAGCAGCCCTGAGGTGGGGGGATCTCAGCCCCAGCATTTT	CASSPEVGGSQPQHF
TRBV10-3	-	-	TRBJ2-3	TGTGCCATCGGAGACGGTAGCACAGATACGCAGTATTTT	CAIGDGSTDTQYF
TRBV28	-	TRBD1	TRBJ1-4	TGTGCCAGCAGACGCTTGGGACAGCTTAATGAAAAACTGTTTTTT	CASRRLGQLNEKLFF
TRBV2	-	TRBD2	TRBJ2-3	TGTGCCAGCAGTGACACTAGCGGGGGAGATACGCAGTATTTT	CASSDTSGGDTQYF
TRBV6-5	-	-	TRBJ1-6	TGTGCCAGCAACCTGGGCCTGAATAATTCACCCCTCCACTTT	CASNLGLNNSPLHF
TRBV28	-	TRBD1	TRBJ2-1	TGTGCCACCAAATACCGAAAGACCCCCGGGACAGGGGGCAATGAGCAGTTCTTC	CATKYRKTPGTGGNEQFF
TRBV11-2	many	TRBD2	TRBJ2-5	TGTGCCAGCAGCTTATGGGCGGGAGGAGAGACCCAGTACTTC	CASSLWAGGETQYF
TRBV27	-	TRBD2	TRBJ2-1	TGTGCCAGCAGCCCCACGGGACTAGCGGGAGTTAATGAGCAGTTCTTC	CASSPTGLAGVNEQFF
TRBV27	-	-	TRBJ2-7	TGTGCCAGCAGCCCTAAAACTAGCAGGGCCTACGAGCAGTACTTC	CASSPKTSRAYEQYF
TRBV6-5	-	-	TRBJ1-3	TGTGCCAGCAGTTACTCACCGGGAAGCCCTGGAAACACCATATATTTT	CASSYSPGSPGNTIYF
TRBV11-3	-	-	TRBJ2-1	TGTGCCAGCAGCTCACAGAGCTCCTACAATGAGCAGTTCTTC	CASSSQSSYNEQFF
TRBV29-1	-	-	TRBJ2-7	TGCAGCGTTCCGGGACTTTCCTACGAGCAGTACTTC	CSVPGLSYEQYF
TRBV27	-	TRBD1	TRBJ2-3	TGTGCCAGCAGTTTATGGCAGGGGGCAGATACGCAGTATTTT	CASSLWQGADTQYF
TRBV5-1	-	-	TRBJ1-4	TGCGCCAGCAGCCCCAACACCGCAACTAATGAAAAACTGTTTTTT	CASSPNTATNEKLFF
TRBV11-2	few	TRBD1	TRBJ1-6	TGTGCCAGCAGCCCCTACCCCGGGACAGCCAATTCACCCCTCCACTTT	CASSPYPGTANSPLHF
TRBV29-1	-	-	TRBJ2-1	TGCAGCGTTGATTACTACAATGAGCAGTTCTTC	CSVDYYNEQFF
TRBV19	-	TRBD1	TRBJ1-6	TGTGCCAGTAGTACCTTAGACAGGGGAGAATCACCCCTCCACTTT	CASSTLDRGESPLHF
TRBV15	-	TRBD1	TRBJ2-7	TGTGCCACCAGCAGCACAAACAGGGGCCAATACGAGCAGTACTTC	CATSSTNRGQYEQYF
TRBV2	-	-	TRBJ1-1	TGTGCCAGCAACCGACAAATGAACACTGAAGCTTTCTTT	CASNRQMNTEAFF
TRBV6-5	many	-	TRBJ1-5	TGTGCCAGCAGCCTACGGTCCGGGGGAAACCAGCCCCAGCATTTT	CASSLRSGGNQPQHF
TRBV7-2	-	TRBD1	TRBJ1-2	TGTGCCAGCAGCTTAGGGCAGGGGGCGTATGGCTACACCTTC	CASSLGQGAYGYTF
TRBV25-1	-	-	TRBJ2-7	TGTGCCAGCAGTGGGGGGGTGGCCCCCTCTGGCGAGCAGTACTTC	CASSGGVAPSGEQYF
TRBV4-1	-	-	TRBJ2-3	TGCGCCAGCAGCCAACAAGGGACAACTAGGACAGATACGCAGTATTTT	CASSQQGTTRTDTQYF
TRBV7-9	-	-	TRBJ1-5	TGTGCCAGCAGCGATCCGCGGGGGGACAATCAGCCCCAGCATTTT	CASSDPRGDNQPQHF
TRBV9	-	TRBD1	TRBJ2-1	TGTGCCAGCAGCAAGGACAGGGGCAATGAGCAGTTCTTC	CASSKDRGNEQFF
TRBV29-1	-	-	TRBJ1-1	TGCAGCGTTGATACTAGCGGGGTCGGGAACACTGAAGCTTTCTTT	CSVDTSGVGNTEAFF
TRBV6-4	-	TRBD2	TRBJ2-1	TGTGCCAGCAGAGGTGGACTAGCGGGAGCTTATGAGCAGTTCTTC	CASRGGLAGAYEQFF
TRBV11-2	-	-	TRBJ1-4	TGTGCCAGCAGCTTACTGGGTCAGGGTCGTGAAAAACTGTTTTTT	CASSLLGQGREKLFF
TRBV2	-	TRBD1	TRBJ2-7	TGTGCCAGCAATAGGGACAGGTCCTTCTACGAGCAGTACTTC	CASNRDRSFYEQYF
TRBV5-1	-	-	TRBJ1-1	TGCGCCAGCAGCTTGGCAGGCCTTGAAGCTTTCTTT	CASSLAGLEAFF
TRBV6-5	-	TRBD1	TRBJ2-7	TGTGCCAGCAAACAGGGGTTCCACGAGCAGTACTTC	CASKQGFHEQYF
TRBV6-5	-	TRBD2	TRBJ2-7	TGTGCCAGCATCTCAACCGATAGCGGGAAATACGAGCAGTACTTC	CASISTDSGKYEQYF
TRBV30	-	TRBD1	TRBJ1-1	TGTGCCTCTAGACAGGGTGTAAGGGACACTGAAGCTTTCTTT	CASRQGVRDTEAFF
TRBV7-6	-	TRBD2	TRBJ2-5	TGTGCCAGCAGCTCGTTAGCGGGAGTTGGAGGGTGGGAGACCCAGTACTTC	CASSSLAGVGGWETQYF
TRBV2	-	TRBD1	TRBJ1-2	TGTGCCAGCAGGGGGACAGCGGATAACTATGGCTACACCTTC	CASRGTADNYGYTF
TRBV5-1	-	-	TRBJ1-2	TGCGCCAGCAGCTTTAACCAGAGGGGCTACACCTTC	CASSFNQRGYTF
TRBV3-1/TRBV3-2	-	TRBD2	TRBJ2-7	TGTGCCAGCAGTTTTAGCGGGAGTAGTGTGTACGAGCAGTACTTC	CASSFSGSSVYEQYF
TRBV29-1	-	-	TRBJ1-4	TGCAGCGTTGAGGAAGGGGGGGATGAAAAACTGTTTTTT	CSVEEGGDEKLFF
TRBV11-2	once	TRBD1	TRBJ1-1	TGTGCCAGCAGCTTAGAATCACAGGGGACTGAAGCTTTCTTT	CASSLESQGTEAFF
TRBV5-6	-	-	TRBJ2-5	TGTGCCAGCAGCTTGGGTAACAGGGCCTTACAAGAGACCCAGTACTTC	CASSLGNRALQETQYF
TRBV4-2	-	-	TRBJ1-3	TGTGCCAGCAGCCAAGATGCAAGGGAGGCTGGAAACACCATATATTTT	CASSQDAREAGNTIYF
TRBV19	few	TRBD1	TRBJ1-5	TGTGCCAGTAATAATAGGGACAGGCGCAATCAGCCCCAGCATTTT	CASNNRDRRNQPQHF
TRBV30	many	TRBD1	TRBJ1-5	TGTGCCTGGAGTCTAGGGGGCGGTCAGCCCCAGCATTTT	CAWSLGGGQPQHF
TRBV18	-	-	TRBJ2-5	TGTGCCAGCTCACCACTCCCCATAGCCGAGGCCCAGTACTTC	CASSPLPIAEAQYF
TRBV28	-	-	TRBJ2-2	TGTGCCAGCAGATATACGGGATACGGGGAGCTGTTTTTT	CASRYTGYGELFF
TRBV6-5	few	TRBD1	TRBJ1-5	TGTGCCAGCAGCAATGGGGACAGGGTCGATCAGCCCCAGCATTTT	CASSNGDRVDQPQHF
TRBV11-1	-	-	TRBJ2-1	TGTGCCAGCAGCCCCTTAAACAATGAGCAGTTCTTC	CASSPLNNEQFF
TRBV7-3	-	-	TRBJ1-2	TGTGCCAGCAGCTCCTACGCAGGGATTTCTAACTATGGCTACACCTTC	CASSSYAGISNYGYTF
TRBV7-3	-	TRBD2	TRBJ2-3	TGTGCCAGCAGCTTAAGGGGACTAGCGGGAGCAGATACGCAGTATTTT	CASSLRGLAGADTQYF
TRBV27	-	TRBD1	TRBJ2-5	TGTGCCAGCAGTCACAGGGGGCGGGAGACCCAGTACTTC	CASSHRGRETQYF
TRBV3-1/TRBV3-2	-	-	TRBJ1-2	TGTGCCAGCAGCCAAGGAGAGGGTAGTGGCTACACCTTC	CASSQGEGSGYTF
TRBV11-2	-	-	TRBJ2-1	TGTGCCAGCAGCTTACGGGTTAGAGGTTATGAGCAGTTCTTC	CASSLRVRGYEQFF